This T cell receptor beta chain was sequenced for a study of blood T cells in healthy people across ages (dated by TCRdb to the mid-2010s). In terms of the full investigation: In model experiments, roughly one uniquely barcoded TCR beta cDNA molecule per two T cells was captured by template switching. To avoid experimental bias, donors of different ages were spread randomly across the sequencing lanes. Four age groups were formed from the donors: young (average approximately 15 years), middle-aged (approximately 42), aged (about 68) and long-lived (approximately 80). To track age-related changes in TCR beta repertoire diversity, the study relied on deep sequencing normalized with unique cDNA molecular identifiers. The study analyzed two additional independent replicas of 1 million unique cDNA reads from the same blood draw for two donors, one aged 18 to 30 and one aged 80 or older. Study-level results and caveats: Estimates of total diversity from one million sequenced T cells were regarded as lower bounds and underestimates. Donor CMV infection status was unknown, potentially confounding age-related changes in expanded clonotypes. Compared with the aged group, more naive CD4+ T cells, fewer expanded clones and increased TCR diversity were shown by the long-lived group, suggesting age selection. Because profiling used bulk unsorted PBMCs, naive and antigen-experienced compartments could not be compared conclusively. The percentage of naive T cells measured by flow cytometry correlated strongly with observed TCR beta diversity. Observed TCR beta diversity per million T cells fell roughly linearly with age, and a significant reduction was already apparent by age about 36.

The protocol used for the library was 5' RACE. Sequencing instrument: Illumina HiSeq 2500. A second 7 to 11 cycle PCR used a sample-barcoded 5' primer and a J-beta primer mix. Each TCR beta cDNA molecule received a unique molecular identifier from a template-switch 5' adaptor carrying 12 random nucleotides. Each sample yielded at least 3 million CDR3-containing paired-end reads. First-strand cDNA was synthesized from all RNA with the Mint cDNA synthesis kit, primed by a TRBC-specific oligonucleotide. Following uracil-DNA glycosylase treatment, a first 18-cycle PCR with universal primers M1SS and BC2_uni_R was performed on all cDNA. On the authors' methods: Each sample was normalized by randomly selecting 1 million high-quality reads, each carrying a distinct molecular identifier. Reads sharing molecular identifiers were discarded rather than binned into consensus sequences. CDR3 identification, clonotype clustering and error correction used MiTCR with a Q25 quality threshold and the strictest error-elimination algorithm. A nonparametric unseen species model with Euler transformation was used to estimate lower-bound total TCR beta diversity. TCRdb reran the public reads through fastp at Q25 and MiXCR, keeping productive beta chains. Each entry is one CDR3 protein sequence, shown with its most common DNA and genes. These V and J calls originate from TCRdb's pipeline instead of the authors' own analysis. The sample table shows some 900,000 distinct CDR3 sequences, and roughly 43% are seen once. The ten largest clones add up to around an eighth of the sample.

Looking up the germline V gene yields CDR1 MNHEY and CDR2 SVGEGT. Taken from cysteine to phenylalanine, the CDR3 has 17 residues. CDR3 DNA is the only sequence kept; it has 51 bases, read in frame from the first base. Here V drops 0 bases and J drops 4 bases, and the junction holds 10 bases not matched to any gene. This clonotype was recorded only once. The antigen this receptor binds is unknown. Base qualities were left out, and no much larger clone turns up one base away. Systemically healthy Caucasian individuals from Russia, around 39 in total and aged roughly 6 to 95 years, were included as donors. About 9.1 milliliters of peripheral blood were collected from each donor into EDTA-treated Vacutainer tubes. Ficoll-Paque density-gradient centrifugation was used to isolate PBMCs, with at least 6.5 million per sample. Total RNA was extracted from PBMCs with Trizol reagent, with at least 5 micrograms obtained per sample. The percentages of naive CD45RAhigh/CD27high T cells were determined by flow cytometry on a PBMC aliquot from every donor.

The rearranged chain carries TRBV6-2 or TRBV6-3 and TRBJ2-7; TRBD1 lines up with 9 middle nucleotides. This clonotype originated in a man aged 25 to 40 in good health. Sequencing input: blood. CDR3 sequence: CASSYSKDGTGLYEQYF. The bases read TGTGCCAGCAGTTACTCGAAAGATGGGACAGGGTTGTACGAGCAGTACTTC.